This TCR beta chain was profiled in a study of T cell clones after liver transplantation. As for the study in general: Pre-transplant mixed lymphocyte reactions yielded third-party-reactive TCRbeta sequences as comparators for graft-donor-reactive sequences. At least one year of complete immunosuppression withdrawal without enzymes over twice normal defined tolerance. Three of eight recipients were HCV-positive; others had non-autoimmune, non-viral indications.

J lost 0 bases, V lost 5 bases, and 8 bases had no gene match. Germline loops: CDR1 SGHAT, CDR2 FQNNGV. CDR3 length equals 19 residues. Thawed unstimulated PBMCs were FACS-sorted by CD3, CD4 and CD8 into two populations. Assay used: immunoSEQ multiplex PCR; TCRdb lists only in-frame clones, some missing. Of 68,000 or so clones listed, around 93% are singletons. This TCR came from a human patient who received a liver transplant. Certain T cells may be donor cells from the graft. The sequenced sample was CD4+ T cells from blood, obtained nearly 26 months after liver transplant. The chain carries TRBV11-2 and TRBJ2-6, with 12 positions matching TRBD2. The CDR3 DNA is TGTGCCAGCAGCACGTCTAGCGGGAGGGGGTTCTCTGGGGCCAACGTCCTGACTTTC. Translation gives CASSTSSGRGFSGANVLTF.